This T cell receptor (beta chain) was sequenced in a study of T cells after yellow fever vaccination. The germline CDR1 and CDR2 sequences are MDHEN and SYDVKM. Between the trimmed V and J ends, which lost 5 bases and 7 bases, there was a span of 20 bases. The CDR3 has 15 amino acids. General observations from the study: In post-booster samples, most primary-vaccination clones reappeared (96% CD4, approximately 91% CD8).

Remarks on this clonotype: Its antigen remains unknown.

One entry per CDR3 protein, called by TCRdb with MiXCR from the 5' RACE reads. The sample contains around 310,000 distinct CDR3 sequences, around 4% of which appear only once. The chain joins TRBV28 to TRBJ2-5, with D perhaps matching TRBD2 (6 bases). The receptor comes from a man aged 18 to 30 who received the YFV17D yellow fever vaccine. The sample consisted of PBMCs, taken on the day of the yellow fever booster vaccination. The CDR3 loop is CASSLPRAEGSTQYF. The CDR3 DNA reads TGTGCCAGCAGTCTCCCTAGGGCGGAGGGGTCGACCCAGTACTTC.